Presented here are 21 T cell receptor beta chains from one specimen sequenced in a study of T cell changes during pregnancy in multiple sclerosis. Assay used: immunoSEQ multiplex PCR; TCRdb lists only in-frame clones, some missing. Among under 55,000 clones listed, around 90% were seen once. This specimen was CD4+ T cells from peripheral blood mononuclear cells, taken after pregnancy. These receptor sequences come from a female donor in good health, enrolled as a control in a pregnancy study.

This clone was counted between two and nine times. CDR3 region: CASSQQGATNEKLFF. The DNA for the CDR3 is TGTGCCAGCTCACAACAGGGGGCGACTAATGAAAAACTGTTTTTT. J is TRBJ1-4 and V is TRBV18; 9 nucleotides match TRBD1. Germline-derived CDR1 and CDR2 are KGHSH and LQKENI. The CDR3 totals 15 residues. After removal of 4 bases from V and 2 bases from J, the junction contained 2 bases not matched to a gene.

This clone was observed a single time. This chain joins TRBV6-5 and TRBJ1-1, with D possibly being TRBD1 (6 bases). The CDR3 is made up of 12 amino acids. V shed 6 bases and J shed 8 bases, with 13 bases lying between them. Germline CDR1 reads MNHEY; CDR2 reads SVGAGI. CDR3 sequence (DNA): TGTGCCAGCAGCCTCAGGGGTGGGGAAGCTTTCTTT. Protein: CASSLRGGEAFF.

V gene TRBV19 combines with J gene TRBJ1-1; 9 positions agree with TRBD1. CDR3 length: 14 residues. V lost 5 bases to trimming and J lost 3 bases; unmatched junction nucleotides: 4. Per the germline V gene, CDR1 is LNHDA and CDR2 is SQIVND (reference sequence). CDR3 in amino acids: CASSHRGRDTEAFF. Written as DNA, the CDR3 is TGTGCCAGTAGTCACAGGGGGCGCGACACTGAAGCTTTCTTT.

In its sample, this clone was seen once. The V gene is TRBV11-2, the J gene TRBJ2-5, with 10 bases identical to TRBD1. The CDR3 totals 17 residues. After removal of 4 bases from V and 1 base from J, the junction contained 9 bases not matched to a gene. Germline loops: CDR1 SGHAT, CDR2 FQNNGV. The CDR3 nucleotides are TGTGCCAGCAGCTCTAGAGCCCGACAGGGGGCCCAAGAGACCCAGTACTTC. This translates into CASSSRARQGAQETQYF.

V is TRBV10-3 and J is TRBJ1-1; 8 nucleotides line up with TRBD1. The length of the CDR3 is 15 residues. Germline V gene lookup returns CDR1 ENHRY and CDR2 SYGVKD. J lost 1 base, V lost 6 bases, and 7 bases had no gene match. The CDR3 DNA sequence: TGTGCCATCAGGGGATCGACAGGGGAGAACACTGAAGCTTTCTTT. Amino acid sequence: CAIRGSTGENTEAFF.

The CDR3 spells CASSAGGPETQYF. In DNA form, the CDR3 reads TGTGCCAGCAGTGCAGGGGGCCCGGAGACCCAGTACTTC. The gene calls are TRBV6-1 and TRBJ2-5, with 8 nucleotides matching TRBD1. Trimming cost V 4 bases and J 5 bases; bases outside gene matches: 3. Germline V gives CDR1 MNHNS, CDR2 SASEGT. The CDR3 loop spans 13 amino acids.

The V gene is TRBV5-1, the J gene TRBJ2-2; D possibly corresponds to TRBD1 (5 bases). There are 14 residues in the CDR3. Trimming removed 6 bases from V and 7 bases from J, with 16 bases in between. Per germline, CDR1 SGHRS and CDR2 YFSETQ. The DNA for the CDR3 is TGCGCCAGCAACTTACAGGAGCACTACGGGGAGCTGTTTTTT. As protein: CASNLQEHYGELFF. Supplemented by reference TRBV5-1 and TRBJ2-2, the full variable domain reads KAGVTQTPRYLIKTRGQQVTLSCSPISGHRSVSWYQQTPGQGLQFLFEYFSETQRNKGNFPGRFSGRQFSNSRSEMNVSTLELGDSALYLCASNLQEHYGELFFGEGSRLTVL.

V and J are TRBV5-1 and TRBJ2-3, with D unclear. CDR1 SGHRS and CDR2 YFSETQ come from the germline V gene. V lost 4 bases, J lost 3 bases, and 15 bases lay in between. The CDR3 covers 15 residues. The CDR3 loop is CASSREGIGTDTQYF. CDR3 coding DNA: TGCGCCAGCAGCAGAGAAGGAATCGGGACAGATACGCAGTATTTT.

This clone was seen once. The chain carries TRBV4-1 and TRBJ2-2; D remains ambiguous. CDR3 length equals 14 residues. Trimming pared 5 bases from V and 1 base from J, leaving 8 bases between. Germline CDR1 is MGHRA and CDR2 is YSYEKL. This CDR3 reads CASSGRQNTGELFF. Here the CDR3 DNA reads TGCGCCAGCAGCGGGCGACAGAACACCGGGGAGCTGTTTTTT.

The J gene is TRBJ2-1, the V gene TRBV29-1, with 7 bases fitting TRBD2. Germline CDR1 is SQVTM and CDR2 is ANQGSEA. The CDR3 runs to 14 residues. J gave up 5 bases and V 4 bases, and 8 bases lay outside the gene matches. The CDR3 loop reads CSVVGERGHNEQFF. CDR3 nucleotide sequence: TGCAGCGTTGTGGGGGAGCGGGGACACAATGAGCAGTTCTTC.

The genes are TRBV9 and TRBJ2-6; 7 nucleotides line up with TRBD1. Germline CDR1 is SGDLS and CDR2 is YYNGEE. V shed 3 bases, J shed 2 bases, and the junction held 2 bases outside the gene matches. This CDR3 has 15 residues. Here the CDR3 reads CASSEGQPGANVLTF. CDR3 sequence (DNA): TGTGCCAGCAGCGAGGGACAGCCTGGGGCCAACGTCCTGACTTTC.

The chain is built from TRBV12-5 and TRBJ2-1; 12 positions match TRBD2. Per the germline V gene, CDR1 is LGHNT and CDR2 is FRNRAP. Trimming removed 0 bases from V and 7 bases from J; junction bases left unmatched: 1. The CDR3 runs 15 residues. As DNA, the CDR3 is TGTGCTAGTGGTTTGGTTACTAGCGGGAGGAATGAGCAGTTCTTC. Translating gives CASGLVTSGRNEQFF.

This rearrangement joins TRBV16 to TRBJ1-6, with D tentatively TRBD1 (6 bases). Germline V CDR1 and CDR2: KGHSY, FQNENV. CDR3 length: 14 residues. Trimming took off 2 bases at V and 9 bases at J, with 11 bases between the two ends. The DNA for the CDR3 is TGTGCCAGCAGCCAACAACAGGGAAGTTCACCCCTCCACTTT. Protein: CASSQQQGSSPLHF.

The chain joins TRBV7-9 to TRBJ1-6, with unresolved D. The CDR3 contains 14 residues. The germline V gene has CDR1 SEHNR and CDR2 FQNEAQ (reference sequence). V was pared by 2 bases and J by 7 bases, with 9 bases between. The CDR3 sequence is CASSLFQANSPLHF. DNA for the CDR3: TGTGCCAGCAGCTTATTTCAGGCGAATTCACCCCTCCACTTT.

The rearrangement links TRBV4-1 to TRBJ1-1; the match to TRBD1 covers 7 bases. With 3 bases clipped from V and 1 base from J, the junction kept 8 bases outside the gene matches. The germline CDR1 and CDR2 sequences are MGHRA and YSYEKL. There are 16 residues in the CDR3. The CDR3 DNA reads TGCGCCAGCAGCCACGGACAGGTAAGAAGGAACACTGAAGCTTTCTTT. It specifies CASSHGQVRRNTEAFF.

This rearrangement joins TRBV5-1 to TRBJ1-1, with a weak D call TRBD1 (5 bases). There are 14 residues in the CDR3. V gave up 0 bases and J gave up 5 bases, with 11 bases separating them. Germline V gene data show CDR1 as SGHRS and CDR2 as YFSETQ. In DNA, the CDR3 is TGCGCCAGCAGCTTGGCGGGGGGAGCAACTGAAGCTTTCTTT. Its translation: CASSLAGGATEAFF.

This clone was found once. The chain is built from TRBV2 and TRBJ2-1; possibly TRBD2 for D (7 bases). Germline assignment: CDR1 SNHLY and CDR2 FYNNEI. The CDR3 has 15 residues. V gave up 4 bases and J gave up 8 bases, with 18 bases separating them. CDR3 sequence reads: CASSARGGPGDEQFF. CDR3 DNA: TGTGCCAGCAGTGCTAGGGGGGGGCCAGGCGATGAGCAGTTCTTC.

CDR3 bases: TGTGCCAGCACCACAGGGCTAGCTCAGACCGGGGAGCTGTTTTTT. Encoded protein: CASTTGLAQTGELFF. The J gene is TRBJ2-2, the V gene TRBV5-4, with D perhaps TRBD1 (6 bases). CDR3 length equals 15 residues. CDR1 and CDR2 (germline): SGHNT, YYREEE (reference sequence). The V gene lost 6 bases and the J gene lost 5 bases, with 17 bases spanning the gap.

The chain carries TRBV15 and TRBJ2-6; a possible D gene is TRBD1 (5 bases). The CDR3 sequence is 17 residues long. CDR1 is LNHNV and CDR2 is YYDKDF in the germline V gene (reference sequence). Trimming cost V 0 bases and J 0 bases, with 9 bases left between them. The CDR3 spells CATSRESQGSGANVLTF. For the CDR3, the DNA is TGTGCCACCAGCAGAGAGTCCCAGGGCTCTGGGGCCAACGTCCTGACTTTC.

The chain links TRBV12-1 to TRBJ2-5; TRBD2 was called by the table and not checked on the DNA. TRBV12-1 is shown as a pseudogene. This CDR3 has 17 amino acids. The CDR3 sequence is CASSPRYGAGQQETQYF. CDR3 nucleotide sequence: TGTGCCAGCAGTCCCCGTTATGGAGCGGGCCAACAAGAGACCCAGTACTTC.

The chain employs TRBV4-1 and TRBJ1-2; the D gene is possibly TRBD1 (5 bases). This CDR3 is built from 16 residues. Germline CDR1 and CDR2: MGHRA and YSYEKL. V lost 1 base and J 4 bases, leaving 16 bases between the germline ends. The CDR3, as DNA: TGCGCCAGCAGCCAAGTGGGCGGCCGGGGGGGCTATGGCTACACCTTC. Translation: CASSQVGGRGGYGYTF.